The 8 T cell receptor beta chains in this list originate from one sample, sequenced in a study of cytomegalovirus exposure and HLA in healthy donors. Assay used: immunoSEQ multiplex PCR; TCRdb lists only in-frame clones, some missing. The data show about 170,000 clones, around nine tenths seen once. Sequencing input: PBMCs. The receptors come from a man between 18 and 35 years old in good health and CMV-seropositive.

The chain combines TRBV2 with TRBJ1-6; D unresolved. Germline-derived CDR1 and CDR2 are SNHLY and FYNNEI. V was clipped by 6 bases and J by 0 bases, with 9 bases between them. The CDR3 has 15 residues. The CDR3 sequence: CASRGESSYNSPLHF. The DNA of the CDR3 is TGTGCCAGCAGAGGAGAGAGCTCCTATAATTCACCCCTCCACTTT.

This chain links TRBV12-5 with TRBJ2-1, with 8 bases identical to TRBD1. The germline V gene encodes CDR1 LGHNT and CDR2 FRNRAP. Losses at the gene ends were 0 bases for V and 7 bases for J; bases not matched to a gene: 8. The CDR3 is made up of 16 amino acids. The chain's CDR3 is CASGLVLRQGNNEQFF. CDR3 bases: TGTGCTAGTGGTTTGGTGTTGCGACAGGGGAATAATGAGCAGTTCTTC.

The chain has TRBV5-4 and TRBJ1-2; 9 bases map to TRBD1. The CDR3 is 14 amino acids. Germline trimming cut 3 bases from V and 4 bases from J; bases unmatched to any gene: 4. Germline loops: CDR1 SGHNT, CDR2 YYREEE (reference sequence). The CDR3 sequence: CASSSPDRGYGYTF. The CDR3 nucleotides read TGTGCCAGCAGCTCACCGGACAGGGGCTATGGCTACACCTTC.

The chain joins TRBV19 to TRBJ1-2, with 8 bases that match TRBD1. Germline V lookup: CDR1 LNHDA, CDR2 SQIVND (reference sequence). The CDR3 is 13 amino acids. J gave up 4 bases and V 8 bases, and 6 bases lay outside the gene matches. The CDR3 coding sequence is TGTGCCAGTTCCCGGGACAGGTTCTATGGCTACACCTTC. This codes for CASSRDRFYGYTF. The full variable domain, with the rest looked up from reference TRBV19 and TRBJ1-2, is DGGITQSPKYLFRKEGQNVTLSCEQNLNHDAMYWYRQDPGQGLRLIYYSQIVNDFQKGDIAEGYSVSREKKESFPLTVTSAQKNPTAFYLCASSRDRFYGYTFGSGTRLTVV.

DNA of the CDR3: TGTGCCAGCAGTTTTCCGGCGGGGGGCGAGGGCTACACCTTC. Translating gives CASSFPAGGEGYTF. The chain couples TRBV28 to TRBJ1-2; maybe TRBD1 (6 bases). V lost 3 bases to trimming and J lost 8 bases, with 16 bases between them. CDR1 and CDR2 (germline): MDHEN, SYDVKM. This CDR3 is 14 amino acids long.

This clone was detected only once. This chain links TRBV19 with TRBJ2-3; 7 bases match TRBD1. The germline gives CDR1 LNHDA, CDR2 SQIVND (reference sequence). The CDR3 has 15 amino acids. V lost 7 bases and J lost 1; bases outside the gene matches: 8. The CDR3 loop reads CASNQQGSRTDTQYF. The DNA of the CDR3 is TGTGCCAGTAATCAACAGGGGTCTCGCACAGATACGCAGTATTTT.

V usage is TRBV5-6 and J usage is TRBJ1-1; D call uncertain. V lost 4 bases and J 1 base, leaving 11 bases between the germline ends. Germline assignment: CDR1 SGHDT and CDR2 YYEEEE. CDR3 length: 14 amino acids. The CDR3: CASSPGAENTEAFF. The CDR3 DNA follows: TGTGCCAGCAGCCCGGGAGCCGAGAACACTGAAGCTTTCTTT.

The J gene is TRBJ1-2, the V gene TRBV25-1; the D gene is possibly TRBD1 (6 bases). The length of the CDR3 is 14 residues. Deletions cut 6 bases from V and 8 bases from J, with 19 bases between. Per the germline V gene, CDR1 is MGHDK and CDR2 is SYGVNS. CDR3 sequence reads: CASRGQSLGGGYTF. CDR3 nucleotides: TGTGCCAGCAGAGGACAGAGTTTAGGGGGAGGCTACACCTTC.